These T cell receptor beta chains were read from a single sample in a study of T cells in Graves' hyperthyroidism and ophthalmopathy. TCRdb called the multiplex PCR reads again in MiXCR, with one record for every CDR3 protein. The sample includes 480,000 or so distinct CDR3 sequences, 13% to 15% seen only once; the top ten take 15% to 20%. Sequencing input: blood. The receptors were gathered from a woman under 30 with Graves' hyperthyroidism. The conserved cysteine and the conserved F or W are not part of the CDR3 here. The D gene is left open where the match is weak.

SVGVSSQETQY | TRBJ2-5 | TRBV29-1 | NA
ASSLEKNEQY | TRBJ2-7 | TRBV11-2 | NA
SAKRPPTGRGYT | TRBJ1-2 | TRBV20-1 | NA
ASRGPKNTGELF | TRBJ2-2 | TRBV10-3 | NA
ASSPEKIPWAQETQY | TRBJ2-5 | TRBV6-2/TRBV6-3 | NA
ASSQLAGVRNEQF | TRBJ2-1 | TRBV4-1 | TRBD2
SARSGRGFQETQY | TRBJ2-5 | TRBV20-1 | TRBD2
ASSGPTGDRTEAF | TRBJ1-1 | TRBV9 | TRBD1
SVEPGYGYT | TRBJ1-2 | TRBV29-1 | NA
ASSDGTGEAF | TRBJ1-1 | TRBV9 | TRBD1
ASSPGQGAIEQF | TRBJ2-1 | TRBV27 | TRBD1
ASSGGLAGGLQF | TRBJ2-1 | TRBV10-1 | TRBD2
ATRQGEINQPQH | TRBJ1-5 | TRBV19 | TRBD1
ASSQDRFNYGYT | TRBJ1-2 | TRBV4-1 | NA
ASSSRRSTNTGNTEAF | TRBJ1-1 | TRBV13 | NA
ASSDDEDTQY | TRBJ2-3 | TRBV2 | NA
ASSWGNTRDTQY | TRBJ2-3 | TRBV19 | NA
ATSRDRHQETQY | TRBJ2-5 | TRBV15 | NA
ATSMGVAGFYEQY | TRBJ2-7 | TRBV24-1 | TRBD2
AISDDGHYGYT | TRBJ1-2 | TRBV10-3 | NA
ASRAGGLDNTGELF | TRBJ2-2 | TRBV5-1 | NA
ASTLGTSGTYEQY | TRBJ2-7 | TRBV6-1 | TRBD2
SADRGLSNEQF | TRBJ2-1 | TRBV29-1 | TRBD1
ATLQRDSNYGYT | TRBJ1-2 | TRBV27 | NA
ASSQAPDRGEQF | TRBJ2-1 | TRBV7-2 | TRBD1
ATDRGSYNEQF | TRBJ2-1 | TRBV28 | TRBD1
ASSSLQGGVYNEQF | TRBJ2-1 | TRBV12-3/TRBV12-4 | TRBD2
ASRASGTADTQY | TRBJ2-3 | TRBV12-3/TRBV12-4 | TRBD2
SATDRGGTGELF | TRBJ2-2 | TRBV20-1 | TRBD1
ATSARVGTEAF | TRBJ1-1 | TRBV24-1 | NA
ASSNRGGGTGKLF | TRBJ1-4 | TRBV6-1 | NA
ASSWGADEQF | TRBJ2-1 | TRBV5-1 | NA
ASSLALGASRADTQY | TRBJ2-3 | TRBV7-2 | NA
ASSLDAGAADTQY | TRBJ2-3 | TRBV11-2 | NA
ASSSLYTEGTRGSNEQF | TRBJ2-1 | TRBV19 | TRBD2
ASSLSGTIATEAF | TRBJ1-1 | TRBV12-3/TRBV12-4 | NA
ASSLGMTSVPTQY | TRBJ2-3 | TRBV7-2 | TRBD2
ASSYRSGTAHGYT | TRBJ1-2 | TRBV6-6 | TRBD1
ASSLGGRLSTDTQY | TRBJ2-3 | TRBV11-2 | TRBD2
ASGELTGGNSPLH | TRBJ1-6 | TRBV5-1 | TRBD1
ASGRDRGTTFYGYT | TRBJ1-2 | TRBV2 | TRBD1
ASSELLSYGYT | TRBJ1-2 | TRBV6-1 | NA
ASSLNIAYNEQF | TRBJ2-1 | TRBV12-3/TRBV12-4 | NA
ASSLGSDQPQH | TRBJ1-5 | TRBV12-3/TRBV12-4 | NA
ASSADRANSPLH | TRBJ1-6 | TRBV2 | TRBD1
ASSFDPDWYNEQF | TRBJ2-1 | TRBV5-1 | NA
SARQGQRNTDTQY | TRBJ2-3 | TRBV20-1 | TRBD1
ASSSGPEAF | TRBJ1-1 | TRBV12-3/TRBV12-4 | NA
ATSQDRVGGNTIY | TRBJ1-3 | TRBV15 | TRBD1
ASSAGTGRVAEAF | TRBJ1-1 | TRBV12-3/TRBV12-4 | NA
ASRRLTGGTEAF | TRBJ1-1 | TRBV12-3/TRBV12-4 | NA
ASSIEMDQPQH | TRBJ1-5 | TRBV6-1 | NA
ASRPLTSSYNEQF | TRBJ2-1 | TRBV27 | NA
SALLAGGSNEQF | TRBJ2-1 | TRBV29-1 | TRBD2
SAHRGSRSDTQY | TRBJ2-3 | TRBV20-1 | TRBD2
ACRGPVNTEAF | TRBJ1-1 | TRBV30 | NA
ASSLVAVTNYGYT | TRBJ1-2 | TRBV5-8 | NA
ASAGLELIGANVLT | TRBJ2-6 | TRBV5-6 | NA
ASSPISSNQPQH | TRBJ1-5 | TRBV4-1 | NA
ASSRWGEGGNIQY | TRBJ2-4 | TRBV12-3/TRBV12-4 | TRBD2